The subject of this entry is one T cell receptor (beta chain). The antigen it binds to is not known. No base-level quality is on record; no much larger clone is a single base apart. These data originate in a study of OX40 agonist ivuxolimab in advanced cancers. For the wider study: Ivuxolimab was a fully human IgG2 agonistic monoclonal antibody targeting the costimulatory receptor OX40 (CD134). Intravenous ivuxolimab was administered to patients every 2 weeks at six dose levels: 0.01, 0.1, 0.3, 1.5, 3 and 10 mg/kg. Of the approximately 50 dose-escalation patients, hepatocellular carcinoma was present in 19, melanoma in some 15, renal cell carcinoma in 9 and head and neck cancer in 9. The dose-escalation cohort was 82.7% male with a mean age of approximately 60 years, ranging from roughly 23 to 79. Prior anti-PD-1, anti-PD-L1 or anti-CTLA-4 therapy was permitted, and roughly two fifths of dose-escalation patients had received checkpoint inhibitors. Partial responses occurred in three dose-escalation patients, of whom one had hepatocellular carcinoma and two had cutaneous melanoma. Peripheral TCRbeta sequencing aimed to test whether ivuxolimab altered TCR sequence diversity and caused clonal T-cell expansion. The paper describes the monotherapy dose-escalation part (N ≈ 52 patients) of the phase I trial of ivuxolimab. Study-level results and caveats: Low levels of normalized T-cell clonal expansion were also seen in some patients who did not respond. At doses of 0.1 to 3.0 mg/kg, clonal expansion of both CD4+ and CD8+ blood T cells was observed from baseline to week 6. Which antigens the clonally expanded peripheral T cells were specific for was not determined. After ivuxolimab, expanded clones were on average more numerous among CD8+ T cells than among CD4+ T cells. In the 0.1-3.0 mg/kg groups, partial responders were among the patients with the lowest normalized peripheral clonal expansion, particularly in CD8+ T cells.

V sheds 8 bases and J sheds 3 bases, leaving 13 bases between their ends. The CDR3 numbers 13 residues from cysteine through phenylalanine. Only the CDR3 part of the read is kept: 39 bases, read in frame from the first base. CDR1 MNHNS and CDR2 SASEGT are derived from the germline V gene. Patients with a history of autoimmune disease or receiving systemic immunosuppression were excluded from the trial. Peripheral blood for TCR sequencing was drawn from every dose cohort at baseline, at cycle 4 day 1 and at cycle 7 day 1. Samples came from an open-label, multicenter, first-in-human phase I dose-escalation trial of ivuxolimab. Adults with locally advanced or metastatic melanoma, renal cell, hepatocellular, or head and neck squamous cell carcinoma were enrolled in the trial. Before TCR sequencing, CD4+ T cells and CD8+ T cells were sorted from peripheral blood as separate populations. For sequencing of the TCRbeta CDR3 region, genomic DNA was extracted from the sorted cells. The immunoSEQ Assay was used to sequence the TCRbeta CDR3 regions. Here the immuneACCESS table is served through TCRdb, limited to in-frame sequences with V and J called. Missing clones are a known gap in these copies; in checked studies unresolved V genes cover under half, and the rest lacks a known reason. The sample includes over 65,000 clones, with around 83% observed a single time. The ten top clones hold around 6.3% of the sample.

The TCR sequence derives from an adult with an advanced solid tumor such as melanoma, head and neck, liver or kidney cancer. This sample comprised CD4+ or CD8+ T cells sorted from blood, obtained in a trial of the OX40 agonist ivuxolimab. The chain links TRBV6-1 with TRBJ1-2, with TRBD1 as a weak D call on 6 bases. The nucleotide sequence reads TGTGCCAGCGGCCAGGGGCCCGACTATGGCTACACCTTC. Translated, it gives CASGQGPDYGYTF.